This T cell receptor (beta chain) comes out of a study of T-cell memory formation after mild COVID-19. Findings and limits, study-wide: Those CD4+ clones that contracted were mainly in CM and EM (CD8+ ones in EMRA). From day 15 to 85, contracting clones were balanced between CD4 and CD8, whereas later expanders leaned toward CD4+.

In the case of this clonotype: Its antigen is unidentified.

CDR1 and CDR2 from the germline V gene are SGHVS and FNYEAQ. CDR3 length equals 14 residues. V shed 5 bases and J 7 bases; nucleotides not matched to a gene: 10. From 5'RACE with constant-segment primers came TCR alpha and TCR beta cDNA libraries that carried sample barcodes and UMIs. Each CDR3 protein gets one entry after TCRdb re-called the 5' RACE reads with MiXCR. The sample has roughly 160,000 distinct CDR3 sequences; roughly 12% are singletons. The TCR originated in a young man who had mild COVID-19 (a few samples of this study predate the infection). Cell type and time point are not known. Sample: PBMCs or a T cell subset sorted from them (not recorded which). This chain connects TRBV7-6 to TRBJ2-5; the match to TRBD1 covers 7 bases. DNA of the CDR3: TGTGCCAGCAGCGCCGCCACAGGGGACGGGACCCAGTACTTC. Protein product: CASSAATGDGTQYF.